The rows below give T cell receptor beta chains drawn from one sample of a study of regulatory T cells in long-lasting Graves disease. TCRdb independently ran MiXCR on the multiplex PCR reads; one entry per CDR3 protein. The repertoire consists of about 540,000 distinct CDR3 sequences, with about 13% occurring once and the leading ten covering roughly 9.7%. This sample was also put to use in a study of T cells in Graves' hyperthyroidism and ophthalmopathy.

The sample consisted of peripheral blood mononuclear cells (PBMCs), taken at new diagnosis, from a patient treated with antithyroid drugs. The receptors stem from a man between 25 and 39 years old with Graves disease. Both conserved end residues are part of each CDR3. The order of the fields is CDR3 length, D gene, V gene, clone size, J gene, CDR3 DNA, CDR3 protein. A D gene is named only where the DNA matches it firmly. Rows may omit the clone size; those that give it use once, few, many or a size class.

len: 13
d_gene: .
v_gene: TRBV29-1
abundance: many
j_gene: TRBJ2-3
CDR3nt: TGCAGCGTTAGGACGGGAGAATCCGATACGCAGTATTTT
CDR3aa: CSVRTGESDTQYF

len: 13
d_gene: .
v_gene: TRBV7-8
abundance: many
j_gene: TRBJ2-7
CDR3nt: TGTGCCAGCAGCCCCCAGATTGGCGGCGAGCAGTACTTC
CDR3aa: CASSPQIGGEQYF

len: 14
d_gene: .
v_gene: TRBV20-1
abundance: .
j_gene: TRBJ2-3
CDR3nt: TGCAGTGCTGGATCACTAGTAAGGACAGATACGCAGTATTTT
CDR3aa: CSAGSLVRTDTQYF

len: 15
d_gene: .
v_gene: TRBV6-2/TRBV6-3
abundance: many
j_gene: TRBJ2-5
CDR3nt: TGTGCCAGCAGTTACAGTGGCGGGGTGGAAGAGACCCAGTACTTC
CDR3aa: CASSYSGGVEETQYF

len: 12
d_gene: .
v_gene: TRBV30
abundance: many
j_gene: TRBJ2-5
CDR3nt: TGTGCCTGTAGGGGCAGCCGAGAGACCCAGTACTTC
CDR3aa: CACRGSRETQYF

len: 14
d_gene: .
v_gene: TRBV20-1
abundance: many
j_gene: TRBJ1-1
CDR3nt: TGCAGTGCAAGTGACAGGCTACGGAACACTGAAGCTTTCTTT
CDR3aa: CSASDRLRNTEAFF

len: 14
d_gene: .
v_gene: TRBV5-1
abundance: few
j_gene: TRBJ2-2
CDR3nt: TGCGCCAGCAGCTTGTTCCCGAGCACCGGGGAGCTGTTTTTT
CDR3aa: CASSLFPSTGELFF

len: 14
d_gene: TRBD2
v_gene: TRBV29-1
abundance: few
j_gene: TRBJ2-2
CDR3nt: TGCAGCGTGGGAGGGACCCTTCGGACCGGGGAGCTGTTTTTT
CDR3aa: CSVGGTLRTGELFF

len: 13
d_gene: .
v_gene: TRBV6-1
abundance: .
j_gene: TRBJ2-7
CDR3nt: TGTGCCAGCAGCGACGGTCTAGCGACCGAGCAGTACTTC
CDR3aa: CASSDGLATEQYF

len: 15
d_gene: TRBD2
v_gene: TRBV27
abundance: many
j_gene: TRBJ2-5
CDR3nt: TGTGCCAGCGGCCCTTGGGCGGGAGTCCAGGAGACCCAGTACTTC
CDR3aa: CASGPWAGVQETQYF

len: 18
d_gene: TRBD2
v_gene: TRBV15
abundance: once
j_gene: TRBJ2-7
CDR3nt: TGTGCCACCAGCAGCCTAGGACAATGGCGGGAGGACTCCTACGAGCAGTACTTC
CDR3aa: CATSSLGQWREDSYEQYF

len: 15
d_gene: .
v_gene: TRBV6-2/TRBV6-3
abundance: few
j_gene: TRBJ1-4
CDR3nt: TGTGCCAGCCAGGGCCTAGATTCAACTAATGAAAAACTGTTTTTT
CDR3aa: CASQGLDSTNEKLFF

len: 13
d_gene: .
v_gene: TRBV5-1
abundance: many
j_gene: TRBJ1-1
CDR3nt: TGCGCCAGCAGCTTGGGGGGTATGACTGAAGCTTTCTTT
CDR3aa: CASSLGGMTEAFF

len: 14
d_gene: .
v_gene: TRBV6-4
abundance: .
j_gene: TRBJ2-3
CDR3nt: TGTGCCAGCAGTGACTCAAAGGGTTCGGATACGCAGTATTTT
CDR3aa: CASSDSKGSDTQYF

len: 16
d_gene: TRBD2
v_gene: TRBV5-1
abundance: few
j_gene: TRBJ2-7
CDR3nt: TGCGCCAGCAGCTTGGGGGGGGGGACTAGCGGCTACGAGCAGTACTTC
CDR3aa: CASSLGGGTSGYEQYF

len: 13
d_gene: .
v_gene: TRBV27
abundance: many
j_gene: TRBJ2-1
CDR3nt: TGTGCCAGCATCCGCCAGGGGAACAATGAGCAGTTCTTC
CDR3aa: CASIRQGNNEQFF